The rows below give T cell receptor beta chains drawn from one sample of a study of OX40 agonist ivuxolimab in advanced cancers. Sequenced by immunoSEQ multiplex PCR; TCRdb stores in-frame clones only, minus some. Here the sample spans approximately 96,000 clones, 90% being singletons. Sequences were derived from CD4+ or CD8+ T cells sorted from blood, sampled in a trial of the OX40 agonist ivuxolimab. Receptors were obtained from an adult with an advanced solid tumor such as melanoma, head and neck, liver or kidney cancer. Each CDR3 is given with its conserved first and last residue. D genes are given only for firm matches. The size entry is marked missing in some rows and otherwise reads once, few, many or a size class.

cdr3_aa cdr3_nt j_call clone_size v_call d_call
CASSPQGFGNEKLFF TGTGCCAGCAGTCCCCAGGGGTTCGGTAATGAAAAACTGTTTTTT TRBJ1-4 . TRBV27 .
CASSPDEVSYNEQFF TGTGCCAGCAGTCCGGATGAAGTATCCTACAATGAGCAGTTCTTC TRBJ2-1 . TRBV2 .
CASSPRTGANVLTF TGTGCCAGCAGTCCGCGCACTGGGGCCAACGTCCTGACTTTC TRBJ2-6 . TRBV2 .
CAWSVIRGPQHF TGTGCCTGGAGTGTAATTCGTGGGCCCCAGCATTTT TRBJ1-5 . TRBV30 .
CASSRTVGGAGEQYF TGTGCCAGCAGCCGCACGGTAGGGGGGGCGGGCGAGCAGTACTTC TRBJ2-7 once TRBV9 .
CASSFGRSSGNTIYF TGTGCCAGCAGCTTCGGACGGAGCTCTGGAAACACCATATATTTT TRBJ1-3 . TRBV7-9 .
CAVITHPPYSTDTQYF TGTGCCGTGATCACCCACCCTCCCTATAGCACAGATACGCAGTATTTT TRBJ2-3 . TRBV21-1 .
CASSLRGNYGYTF TGTGCCAGCAGCTTGCGAGGTAACTATGGCTACACCTTC TRBJ1-2 . TRBV5-6 .
CATSRDVGTNNEKLFF TGTGCCACCAGCAGAGATGTGGGGACAAATAATGAAAAACTGTTTTTT TRBJ1-4 . TRBV15 .
CASNNANTGELFF TGTGCCAGCAATAACGCGAACACCGGGGAGCTGTTTTTT TRBJ2-2 . TRBV28 .
CASSASPGQGNEKLFF TGTGCCAGCAGTGCCAGTCCGGGACAGGGGAATGAAAAACTGTTTTTT TRBJ1-4 . TRBV25-1 TRBD1
CASSEEHYSYNEQFF TGTGCCAGCAGCGAAGAACACTACTCCTACAATGAGCAGTTCTTC TRBJ2-1 . TRBV9 .
CASSRPRASSYNEQFF TGTGCCAGCAGCCGCCCCCGCGCCTCCTCCTACAATGAGCAGTTCTTC TRBJ2-1 once TRBV13 .
CASSLAAGKVGELFF TGCGCCAGCAGCTTGGCCGCAGGGAAGGTCGGGGAGCTGTTTTTT TRBJ2-2 . TRBV5-1 .
CASSKTSGSYNEQFF TGTGCCAGCAGTAAAACTAGCGGATCCTACAATGAGCAGTTCTTC TRBJ2-1 . TRBV6-6 TRBD2
CASSLGGGPGSGELFF TGTGCCAGCAGCTTAGGGGGGGGGCCCGGTTCCGGGGAGCTGTTTTTT TRBJ2-2 . TRBV7-8 .
CASSLVPGYNTGELFF TGCGCCAGCAGCTTGGTCCCCGGATACAACACCGGGGAGCTGTTTTTT TRBJ2-2 few TRBV5-1 .
CASSIASEHYNEQFF TGTGCCAGTAGTATAGCGTCGGAGCACTACAATGAGCAGTTCTTC TRBJ2-1 once TRBV19 .
CASSPRTGDGVETQYF TGTGCCAGTAGTCCGCGGACAGGGGATGGTGTGGAGACCCAGTACTTC TRBJ2-5 . TRBV19 TRBD1
CASNRGFNNEQFF TGTGCCAGCAACCGGGGGTTCAACAATGAGCAGTTCTTC TRBJ2-1 . TRBV6-5 .
CASSLSLPLGQGIYNEQFF TGTGCCAGCAGCTTATCCCTACCACTTGGACAGGGGATATACAATGAGCAGTTCTTC TRBJ2-1 . TRBV11-1 TRBD1
CASSLAPSGQETQYF TGTGCCAGCAGCTTAGCCCCAAGCGGCCAAGAGACCCAGTACTTC TRBJ2-5 once TRBV13 .
CASSLESGRASYEQYF TGCGCCAGCAGCTTGGAGAGCGGGAGGGCGTCCTACGAGCAGTACTTC TRBJ2-7 . TRBV5-1 TRBD2
CASSPTGGLPPEQYF TGTGCCAGTAGTCCCACAGGGGGACTGCCGCCCGAGCAGTACTTC TRBJ2-7 . TRBV19 TRBD1
CASSLWQGLGELFF TGTGCCAGCAGTTTATGGCAGGGATTGGGGGAGCTGTTTTTT TRBJ2-2 once TRBV28 .
CASSLYGGSSYEQYF TGTGCCAGCAGTTTATACGGCGGGAGCTCCTACGAGCAGTACTTC TRBJ2-7 . TRBV28 TRBD2
CASSIGWMGAGELFF TGTGCCAGTAGTATAGGCTGGATGGGAGCCGGGGAGCTGTTTTTT TRBJ2-2 once TRBV19 .
CASSYVTGDSGNTIYF TGTGCCAGCAGTTACGTGACAGGGGATTCTGGAAACACCATATATTTT TRBJ1-3 . TRBV6-5 TRBD1
CASSLEGGGRSEQFF TGTGCCAGCAGCTTAGAGGGAGGCGGGAGAAGTGAGCAGTTCTTC TRBJ2-1 . TRBV7-2 TRBD2
CATSRQLFTGGTYNEQFF TGTGCCACCTCTCGCCAACTTTTTACAGGGGGGACCTACAATGAGCAGTTCTTC TRBJ2-1 . TRBV5-4 TRBD1
CASSQEQGWGWGYTF TGCGCCAGCAGCCAAGAACAAGGGTGGGGATGGGGCTACACCTTC TRBJ1-2 once TRBV5-1 .
CASSLGSALAKNIQYF TGCGCCAGCAGCTTGGGCTCCGCCCTAGCCAAAAACATTCAGTACTTC TRBJ2-4 . TRBV5-1 .
CASSKSSTGYTF TGTGCCAGCAGCAAAAGTTCTACTGGCTACACCTTC TRBJ1-2 . TRBV7-2 .
CASKGSSVNTGELFF TGTGCCAGCAAGGGTAGTAGCGTCAACACCGGGGAGCTGTTTTTT TRBJ2-2 . TRBV2 .
CASSLDRSGPDQPQHF TGTGCCAGCAGCTTGGACAGATCAGGGCCAGATCAGCCCCAGCATTTT TRBJ1-5 . TRBV5-8 .
CASSFQRAWETQYF TGTGCCAGCAGTTTCCAGAGGGCGTGGGAGACCCAGTACTTC TRBJ2-5 . TRBV6-1 .
CASSQESGGLGGYTF TGTGCCAGCAGCCAAGAGTCCGGGGGATTGGGTGGCTACACCTTC TRBJ1-2 . TRBV14 .
CASIWGQIYTDTQYF TGTGCCAGCATCTGGGGACAGATATACACAGATACGCAGTATTTT TRBJ2-3 . TRBV6-1 TRBD1
CAWSSSITEAFF TGTGCCTGGAGTTCATCTATCACTGAAGCTTTCTTT TRBJ1-1 . TRBV30 .